This T cell receptor (beta chain) was sequenced for a study of T cell changes during pregnancy in multiple sclerosis. Sequencing used immunoSEQ multiplex PCR; TCRdb keeps in-frame clones, though not all of them. Of around 34,000 clones listed, over 90% are singletons. The V gene's germline CDR1 is SGHTA and CDR2 FQGNSA. CDR3 length: 18 amino acids. Trimming cost V 2 bases and J 6 bases; bases outside gene matches: 15. The sequenced sample was CD4+ T cells from peripheral blood mononuclear cells, obtained in the second trimester of pregnancy. The source is a female donor with multiple sclerosis, enrolled in a pregnancy study. The chain employs TRBV7-2 and TRBJ1-1, with TRBD1 identical over 10 bases. In DNA, the CDR3 is TGTGCCAGCAGCTTAAATTTGCCGGGACAGGGGAGGAGGGCTGAAGCTTTCTTT. Amino acids: CASSLNLPGQGRRAEAFF.